One TCR beta chain is described in this entry. The antigen is undetermined. This sample was included in a study of cytomegalovirus exposure and HLA in healthy donors. Study-level background: HLA-typed donors were the source of 86 million or so unique TCRs held in an early data release. Study conclusions and caveats: The classifier reportedly diagnosed cytomegalovirus status with high specificity and sensitivity.

PCR used 60 Vbeta primers and 13 Jbeta primers. The protocol was immunoSEQ multiplex PCR, while the TCRdb copy is restricted to in-frame clones and leaves out a portion. The repertoire holds about 150,000 clones, with over 60% as singletons. The CDR3 consists of 15 residues. V was pared by 2 bases and J by 5 bases, with 1 base of the junction left unmatched. Germline values: CDR1 SGHRS, CDR2 YFSETQ. Donors consisted of healthy bone marrow donors. Though probably carrying unrecorded immune exposures, donors were nominally healthy at sampling. The V call is TRBV5-1, the J call TRBJ2-2; the match to TRBD2 covers 12 bases. This TCR derives from a male donor in good health and CMV-seronegative. Sequencing was carried out using PBMCs. The CDR3 region has the DNA TGCGCCAGCAGCTTAGGACTAGCGGGGACCGGGGAGCTGTTTTTT. Residues: CASSLGLAGTGELFF.